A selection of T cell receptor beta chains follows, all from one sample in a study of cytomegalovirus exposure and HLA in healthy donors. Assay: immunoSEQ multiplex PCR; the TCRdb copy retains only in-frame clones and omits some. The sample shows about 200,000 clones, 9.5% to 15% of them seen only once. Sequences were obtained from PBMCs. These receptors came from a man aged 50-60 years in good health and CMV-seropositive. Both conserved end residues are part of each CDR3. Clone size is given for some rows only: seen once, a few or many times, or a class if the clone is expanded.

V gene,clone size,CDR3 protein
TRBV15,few,CATSTTTSLNTQYF
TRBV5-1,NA,CASRKTSGGTDTQYF
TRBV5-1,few,CASRAIQQGSGELFF
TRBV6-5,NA,CASSPRELRDTQYF
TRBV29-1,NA,CSVVGHRRETQYF
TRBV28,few,CASSLSYQETQYF
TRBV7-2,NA,CASSFTGSYGYTF
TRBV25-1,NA,CASSGTGLAYEQYF
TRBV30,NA,CAWSLMGPSNQPQHF
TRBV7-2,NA,CASSFSPGDSYNQPQHF
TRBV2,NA,CASSEGGSAFF
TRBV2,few,CASSEEGLAGTYNEQFF